The 9 T cell receptor beta chains below all came from one sample that was sequenced in a study of ipilimumab plus nivolumab after autologous stem cell transplantation. Some clones are missing from TCRdb's copy, which holds only in-frame ones; the method was immunoSEQ multiplex PCR. Among about 9,400 clones listed, around two thirds were seen once. The sample here was PBMCs, taken in a trial of ipilimumab plus nivolumab as post-transplant consolidation. All receptors come from a female donor with multiple myeloma.

The V call is TRBV18, the J call TRBJ2-2, with D possibly matching TRBD1 (5 bases). The CDR3 has 16 amino acids. The germline gives CDR1 KGHSH, CDR2 LQKENI. The V end was cut by 6 bases, the J end by 1 base, with 15 bases between. The CDR3 sequence is CASSERGSGNTGELFF. As DNA, the CDR3 is TGTGCCAGCTCCGAAAGGGGTTCGGGGAACACCGGGGAGCTGTTTTTT. The complete variable domain, with remaining parts taken from reference TRBV18 and TRBJ2-2, reads NAGVMQNPRHLVRRRGQEARLRCSPMKGHSHVYWYRQLPEEGLKFMVYLQKENIIDESGMPKERFSAEFPKEGPSILRIQQVVRGDSAAYFCASSERGSGNTGELFFGEGSRLTVL.

CDR3 protein: CSVAGIMNTEAFF. The CDR3 DNA follows: TGCAGCGTTGCTGGCATCATGAACACTGAAGCTTTCTTT. The V and J genes are TRBV29-1 and TRBJ1-1; D remains unclear. The CDR3 extends over 13 amino acids. Trimming pared 4 bases from V and 0 bases from J, leaving 9 bases between. Per germline, CDR1 SQVTM and CDR2 ANQGSEA.

Comment on this clone: Its ends do not fully match the called genes, so a read error is possible. The V and J genes are TRBV5-1 and TRBJ1-1, with 7 bases that match TRBD1. CDR3 length: 12 residues. CDR1 is SGHRS and CDR2 is YFSETQ in the germline V gene. Here the CDR3 DNA reads TGCGCCAGCAGCTACGGACAGGCCCAGGGAGTCTTT. This sequence encodes CASSYGQAQGVF.

The chain has TRBV21-1 and TRBJ1-2; the table's D call of TRBD1 was not tested on the DNA. TRBV21-1 is given as a pseudogene. This CDR3 comprises 19 residues. The CDR3 nucleotides are TGTGCCAGCAGCAAAAGTAGGCATACCGGGACAATGGCGTTTAGTGGCTACACCTTC. Its translation is CASSKSRHTGTMAFSGYTF.

V and J are TRBV5-1 and TRBJ2-5; 9 bases are a match to TRBD1. The CDR3 is 16 amino acids. The germline V gene has CDR1 SGHRS and CDR2 YFSETQ. V lost 5 bases and J lost 4; bases outside the gene matches: 12. This chain's CDR3 is CASRPKQGQGIETQYF. CDR3 DNA: TGCGCCAGCAGACCAAAACAGGGACAGGGTATAGAGACCCAGTACTTC.

The chain carries TRBV5-1 and TRBJ2-3; D ambiguous. The CDR3 is 16 amino acids. From germline, CDR1 is SGHRS and CDR2 YFSETQ. The V end lost 4 bases, the J end lost 1 base, and 16 bases lay between the germline ends. The CDR3 protein is CASSTRRSPRTDTQYF. The CDR3 nucleotides are TGCGCCAGCAGCACACGTAGAAGTCCCCGCACAGATACGCAGTATTTT.

J is TRBJ2-7 and V is TRBV28; D is perhaps TRBD1 (6 bases). The germline V gene encodes CDR1 MDHEN and CDR2 SYDVKM. V was clipped by 6 bases and J by 2 bases, with 14 bases between them. The CDR3 spans 14 residues. The CDR3 region is CASSQHRDPYEQYF. CDR3 nucleotides: TGTGCCAGCAGCCAGCACAGGGATCCCTACGAGCAGTACTTC.

The chain joins TRBV18 to TRBJ1-5, with a weak D call TRBD1 (6 bases). Germline V CDR1 and CDR2: KGHSH, LQKENI. This CDR3 comprises 14 residues. Deletions cut 6 bases from V and 5 bases from J, with 14 bases between. CDR3: CASSLTGMDQPQHF. CDR3 bases: TGTGCCAGCTCCTTGACAGGTATGGATCAGCCCCAGCATTTT.

V is TRBV2 and J is TRBJ2-1, with D unresolved. Trimming cost V 4 bases and J 9 bases, with 4 bases left between them. The germline V gene encodes CDR1 SNHLY and CDR2 FYNNEI. There are 10 residues in the CDR3. CDR3 protein: CASSVFEQFF. Written as DNA, the CDR3 is TGTGCCAGCAGTGTTTTTGAGCAGTTCTTC. Based on the CDR3 plus reference TRBV2 and TRBJ2-1, the full variable domain is EPEVTQTPSHQVTQMGQEVILRCVPISNHLYFYWYRQILGQKVEFLVSFYNNEISEKSEIFDDQFSVERPDGSNFTLKIRSTKLEDSAMYFCASSVFEQFFGPGTRLTVL.